This passage covers 32 T cell receptor beta chains from one sample sequenced in a study of Ad26.COV2.S vaccination and SARS-CoV-2 variants. Data came from immunoSEQ multiplex PCR; TCRdb stores just in-frame clones and leaves some out. The sample carries about 140,000 clones, just over 85% recorded once. The source material was peripheral blood, sampled after recovery from COVID-19. These receptors originate from a human donor who had recovered from COVID-19.

The genes are TRBV14 and TRBJ1-1; weak D call: TRBD1 (6 bases). Germline loops: CDR1 SGHDN, CDR2 FVKESK. This CDR3 contains 15 residues. V lost 1 base to trimming and J lost 4 bases, with 13 bases between them. CDR3 nucleotides: TGTGCCAGCAGCCAAGGAAGGGGGATTAGCACTGAAGCTTTCTTT. It is translated as CASSQGRGISTEAFF.

J is TRBJ1-2 and V is TRBV12-3 or TRBV12-4, with unresolved D. The V end lost 3 bases, the J end lost 1 base, and 6 bases lay between the germline ends. The CDR3 length is 13 residues. The CDR3, as DNA: TGTGCCAGCAGTTTCCGGCTTAACTATGGCTACACCTTC. This translates into CASSFRLNYGYTF.

The DNA for the CDR3 is TGTGCCAGCAGCTTAGATAGCGCGGATACGCAGTATTTT. Protein sequence: CASSLDSADTQYF. The chain recombines TRBV7-9 with TRBJ2-3; D may be TRBD2 (5 bases). The CDR3 has 13 residues. Trimming took off 1 base at V and 6 bases at J, with 8 bases between the two ends. CDR1 is SEHNR and CDR2 is FQNEAQ in the germline V gene (reference sequence).

V and J are TRBV6-2 or TRBV6-3 and TRBJ1-3; a weak D match, TRBD1 (5 bases). Trimming cost V 6 bases and J 0 bases, with 12 bases left between them. Germline CDR1 MNHEY, CDR2 SVGEGT. This CDR3 has 15 residues. Here the CDR3 DNA reads TGTGCCAGCAGCCCCCGACAGTTCTCTGGAAACACCATATATTTT. Protein: CASSPRQFSGNTIYF.

J is TRBJ1-5 and V is TRBV4-3; D call uncertain. Germline CDR1 LGHNA, CDR2 YSLEER. The CDR3 length is 16 residues. V lost 0 bases and J 5 bases, leaving 14 bases between the germline ends. CDR3 nucleotide sequence: TGCGCCAGCAGCCAAGATTTGAATTCGGGTTATCAGCCCCAGCATTTT. Translation gives CASSQDLNSGYQPQHF.

V gene TRBV2 combines with J gene TRBJ1-3, with D unresolved. CDR1 and CDR2 (germline): SNHLY, FYNNEI. This CDR3 contains 13 residues. Trimming pared 8 bases from V and 2 bases from J, leaving 10 bases between. CDR3 nucleotide sequence: TGTGCCAGCGGGGATGGGGCTGGAAACACCATATATTTT. Translation gives CASGDGAGNTIYF.

In the case of this clone: One junction end disagrees with the germline gene, perhaps due to a read error. This chain connects TRBV7-7 to TRBJ1-5; no clear D. CDR3 length: 15 amino acids. Germline assignment: CDR1 SSHAT and CDR2 FNYEAQ (reference sequence). The CDR3 nucleotides are TGTGCTAGCAGCTTAGATCCGAGGAGCAATCAGCCCCAGCATTTT. It specifies CASSLDPRSNQPQHF.

V usage is TRBV18 and J usage is TRBJ2-7; no clear D. V was trimmed by 1 base and J by 2 bases, leaving 12 bases between them. CDR3 length: 15 amino acids. Germline-derived CDR1 and CDR2 are KGHSH and LQKENI. The CDR3 nucleotides are TGTGCCAGCTCACCACAATCGGGTTCCCCCTACGAGCAGTACTTC. This encodes CASSPQSGSPYEQYF.

The chain employs TRBV28 and TRBJ2-7, with D possibly being TRBD1 (5 bases). V was trimmed by 5 bases and J by 6 bases, leaving 17 bases between them. Germline V CDR1 and CDR2: MDHEN, SYDVKM. CDR3 length equals 14 residues. The chain's CDR3 is CASSPQALVSEQYF. CDR3 nucleotide sequence: TGTGCCAGCAGTCCACAGGCCCTCGTTAGCGAGCAGTACTTC.

This clone was counted a single time. At one boundary the junction diverges from the germline segment, which might be a read error. The V and J genes are TRBV7-8 and TRBJ1-2, with D perhaps TRBD1 (6 bases). This CDR3 region has 12 residues. Germline V gene sequence: CDR1 SGHVS, CDR2 FQNEAQ. CDR3 sequence: CASSLDSYSYTF. CDR3 DNA: TGTGCCAGCAGCTTGGACAGCTATAGCTACACCTTC.

The chain employs TRBV7-2 and TRBJ2-1, with a possible D match to TRBD1 (6 bases). Deletions cut 5 bases from V and 7 bases from J, with 18 bases between. The germline V gene has CDR1 SGHTA and CDR2 FQGNSA. CDR3 length equals 15 residues. The CDR3 bases are TGTGCCAGCAGCCTGAACCAGGGGATGGGGAATGAGCAGTTCTTC. The encoded protein is CASSLNQGMGNEQFF.

This rearrangement joins TRBV6-5 to TRBJ2-1; TRBD2 is a possible D gene (5 bases). Trimming stripped 10 bases from V and 0 bases from J, with 13 bases between. Germline assignment: CDR1 MNHEY and CDR2 SVGAGI. The CDR3 totals 14 residues. The CDR3 loop reads CATSSGSSYNEQFF. CDR3 nucleotide sequence: TGTGCCACAAGCAGCGGCAGCTCCTACAATGAGCAGTTCTTC.

This rearrangement joins TRBV27 to TRBJ2-2; D remains ambiguous. Per germline, CDR1 MNHEY and CDR2 SMNVEV (reference sequence). The CDR3 sequence is 13 residues long. The V gene lost 4 bases and the J gene lost 2 bases, with 5 bases spanning the gap. Written as DNA, the CDR3 is TGTGCCAGCAGTTCCTTAAACACCGGGGAGCTGTTTTTT. Translation gives CASSSLNTGELFF.

The chain uses TRBV7-6 and TRBJ1-4, with 8 bases lining up with TRBD1. V lost 5 bases to trimming and J lost 4 bases; unmatched junction nucleotides: 6. The CDR3 contains 15 residues. The V gene's germline CDR1 is SGHVS and CDR2 FNYEAQ. The CDR3 region is CASSQGQEVNEKLFF. The DNA of the CDR3 is TGTGCCAGCAGCCAGGGACAGGAGGTTAATGAAAAACTGTTTTTT. The full variable domain, rest sourced from reference TRBV7-6 and TRBJ1-4, is GAGVSQSPRYKVTKRGQDVALRCDPISGHVSLYWYRQALGQGPEFLTYFNYEAQQDKSGLPNDRFSAERPEGSISTLTIQRTEQRDSAMYRCASSQGQEVNEKLFFGSGTQLSVL.

The chain carries TRBV18 and TRBJ1-1; tentative D call: TRBD1 (5 bases). The CDR3 sequence is 13 residues long. V was trimmed by 3 bases and J by 1 base, leaving 6 bases between them. Germline values: CDR1 KGHSH, CDR2 LQKENI. DNA of the CDR3: TGTGCCAGCTCACCGGGGACGAACACTGAAGCTTTCTTT. It translates to CASSPGTNTEAFF.

The chain has TRBV7-9 and TRBJ2-2, with D possibly matching TRBD2 (6 bases). The CDR3 has 13 amino acids. V was trimmed by 5 bases and J by 7 bases, leaving 11 bases between them. Germline V gives CDR1 SEHNR, CDR2 FQNEAQ (reference sequence). CDR3 nucleotide sequence: TGTGCCAGCAGCCAAGGAGGGGACGGGGAGCTGTTTTTT. Translating it yields CASSQGGDGELFF.

The chain carries TRBV10-2 and TRBJ2-7, with a tentative D call TRBD1 (6 bases). CDR1 is WSHSY, CDR2 SAAADI, per germline. Trimming took off 7 bases at V and 7 bases at J, with 11 bases between the two ends. This CDR3 is 11 amino acids long. The DNA of the CDR3 is TGCGCCAGCACCAGGGGTGGAGAGCAGTACTTC. It codes for CASTRGGEQYF.

This chain connects TRBV4-1 to TRBJ2-1; D gene unclear. The CDR3 totals 16 residues. V dropped 1 base and J dropped 4 bases, with 14 bases sitting between them. Germline V gives CDR1 MGHRA, CDR2 YSYEKL. The CDR3 protein is CASSQAVLTAYNEQFF. CDR3 coding DNA: TGCGCCAGCAGCCAAGCGGTCCTGACGGCTTACAATGAGCAGTTCTTC.

This clone was observed a few times. The chain has TRBV19 and TRBJ2-7; no clear D. CDR3 length: 14 residues. The germline V and J ends were trimmed by 8 bases and 5 bases, with 19 bases remaining between them. CDR1 and CDR2 (germline): LNHDA, SQIVND (reference sequence). The CDR3 is CASAPGSFPHEQYF. The DNA of the CDR3 is TGTGCCAGTGCGCCCGGGTCCTTTCCCCACGAGCAGTACTTC.

This chain connects TRBV2 to TRBJ1-1; D perhaps matches TRBD1 (6 bases). This CDR3 has 15 amino acids. The V gene's germline CDR1 is SNHLY and CDR2 FYNNEI. V shed 6 bases and J shed 0 bases, with 14 bases lying between them. CDR3 sequence (DNA): TGTGCCAGCAGGTTCGGACAGACCCTGAACACTGAAGCTTTCTTT. It encodes CASRFGQTLNTEAFF.

The chain joins TRBV5-1 to TRBJ2-7; TRBD1 aligns across 7 bases. Unmatched junction bases numbered 7, after V lost 0 bases and J lost 1 base. This CDR3 comprises 16 residues. Germline V gene data show CDR1 as SGHRS and CDR2 as YFSETQ. The CDR3 coding sequence is TGCGCCAGCAGCTTGGCAGGGGGTTCTTTGTCCTACGAGCAGTACTTC. Its translation: CASSLAGGSLSYEQYF.

This chain uses TRBV2 with TRBJ2-7; no definite D call. CDR1 is SNHLY, CDR2 FYNNEI, per germline. CDR3 length: 12 residues. Trimming removed 10 bases from V and 5 bases from J, with 15 bases in between. In DNA, the CDR3 is TGTGCCACCGACATGGGTTTCGACGAGCAGTACTTC. Translated: CATDMGFDEQYF. Full variable domain (rest looked up from reference TRBV2 and TRBJ2-7): EPEVTQTPSHQVTQMGQEVILRCVPISNHLYFYWYRQILGQKVEFLVSFYNNEISEKSEIFDDQFSVERPDGSNFTLKIRSTKLEDSAMYFCATDMGFDEQYFGPGTRLTVT.

The chain joins TRBV30 to TRBJ1-5; no definite D call. The CDR3 consists of 15 residues. From germline, CDR1 is GTSNPN and CDR2 SVGIG (reference sequence). With 2 bases removed from V and 3 bases from J, the gap between germline ends came to 14 bases. CDR3 in amino acids: CAWSNTWRPNQPQHF. For the CDR3, the DNA is TGTGCCTGGAGTAATACTTGGCGTCCCAATCAGCCCCAGCATTTT.

The CDR3 nucleotides read TGTGCCAGCAGCGTAGTGGCAGAGAGCTCCTACGAGCAGTACTTC. Translation: CASSVVAESSYEQYF. The chain couples TRBV9 to TRBJ2-7; no clear D gene. The CDR3 sequence is 15 residues long. Germline lookup yields CDR1 SGDLS and CDR2 YYNGEE. V lost 0 bases and J lost 0, with 10 bases in between.

This clone occurred once. The CDR3 bases are TGTGCCAGCAGTGGACAGGGGCGAAGCTCCTATAATTCACCCCTCCACTTT. It codes for CASSGQGRSSYNSPLHF. V gene TRBV27 combines with J gene TRBJ1-6, with 9 bases that match TRBD1. Trimming removed 5 bases from V and 0 bases from J; junction bases left unmatched: 5. Germline V CDR1 and CDR2: MNHEY, SMNVEV (reference sequence). CDR3 size: 17 residues.

The chain carries TRBV19 and TRBJ1-1; no clear D. Trimming left V 10 bases short and J 3 bases short, with 15 bases between. The CDR3 loop spans 13 amino acids. The germline V gene has CDR1 LNHDA and CDR2 SQIVND (reference sequence). CDR3 nucleotides: TGTGCCACCGGAGACTATTTGGACACTGAAGCTTTCTTT. It specifies CATGDYLDTEAFF.

The rearrangement joins TRBV12-3 or TRBV12-4 to TRBJ1-2; D is undetermined. Trimming removed 1 base at V and 4 bases at J, with 7 bases between. This CDR3 region has 13 residues. CDR3 coding DNA: TGTGCCAGCAGTTTAGGGCGGGTCTATGGCTACACCTTC. It encodes CASSLGRVYGYTF.

The chain links TRBV11-2 to TRBJ1-5; weak D call: TRBD1 (5 bases). Germline-derived CDR1 and CDR2 are SGHAT and FQNNGV. Trimming cost V 6 bases and J 9 bases, with 12 bases left between them. This CDR3 is built from 12 residues. The DNA of the CDR3 is TGTGCCAGCAGTTATACCGGGGGGCCCCAGCATTTT. Residues: CASSYTGGPQHF.

This clone was seen once. The V call is TRBV6-2 or TRBV6-3, the J call TRBJ2-2, with D uncertain. CDR1 is MNHEY and CDR2 is SVGEGT in the germline V gene. This CDR3 is built from 15 residues. V lost 2 bases, J lost 5 bases, and 12 bases lay in between. CDR3 residues: CASSYVGPGTGELFF. For the CDR3, the DNA is TGTGCCAGCAGTTACGTGGGTCCTGGGACCGGGGAGCTGTTTTTT.

This clone was seen only a few times. The CDR3 protein is CASSPDRGAYGYTF. Here the CDR3 DNA reads TGCGCCAGCAGCCCGGACAGGGGCGCCTATGGCTACACCTTC. The V call is TRBV5-1, the J call TRBJ1-2, with 9 bases matching TRBD1. Trimming took 4 bases from V and 4 from J; bases not matched to a gene: 5. The CDR3 runs 14 residues. Germline V lookup: CDR1 SGHRS, CDR2 YFSETQ.

This clone was recorded a few times. The gene calls are TRBV28 and TRBJ2-3; D is uncertain. CDR1 is MDHEN, CDR2 SYDVKM, per germline. Trimming took off 3 bases at V and 5 bases at J, with 12 bases between the two ends. This CDR3 region has 14 residues. The CDR3 is CASSLASPRDTQYF. The CDR3 DNA follows: TGTGCCAGCAGTTTGGCGTCCCCTAGAGATACGCAGTATTTT.

V gene TRBV5-1 combines with J gene TRBJ2-5; D is tentatively TRBD1 or TRBD2 (5 bases each). Germline CDR1 is SGHRS and CDR2 is YFSETQ. Trimming removed 5 bases at V and 0 bases at J, with 8 bases between. CDR3 length equals 13 residues. The CDR3 sequence: CASRPGHQETQYF. CDR3 coding DNA: TGCGCCAGCAGACCGGGGCACCAAGAGACCCAGTACTTC.